The 18 T cell receptor beta chains below all came from one sample that was sequenced in a study of human T cells and chemical hapten exposure. Via MiXCR, TCRdb re-called the RACE reads, giving one row per CDR3 protein. In the table there are 300,000 to 400,000 distinct CDR3 sequences, 6% to 8.5% of which are singletons. As for time point: patch test 1, 2 weeks after DPC sensitization. Treatment meaning: therapeutic diphenylcyclopropenone sensitization with weekly scalp DPC. Sequenced material: whole blood, taken in connection with sensitization to the hapten diphenylcyclopropenone (DPC). The source of these receptors is a woman under 30 with alopecia areata. Some clones in this sample may be carry-over from other donors' samples.

J is TRBJ2-3 and V is TRBV4-2, with 13 bases fitting TRBD2. The germline V gene encodes CDR1 LGHNA and CDR2 YNFKEQ. Unmatched junction bases numbered 10, after V lost 0 bases and J lost 4 bases. The length of the CDR3 is 19 residues. Here the CDR3 reads CASSQDRLLAGGGADTQYF. CDR3 nucleotide sequence: TGTGCCAGCAGCCAAGATAGGTTACTAGCGGGGGGGGGCGCAGATACGCAGTATTTT.

This sequence joins TRBV12-3 or TRBV12-4 and TRBJ2-3; TRBD2 matches 11 bases. CDR3 length equals 19 residues. V lost 4 bases and J lost 0; bases outside the gene matches: 12. The DNA for the CDR3 is TGTGCCAGCAGTTCTCGAATGACTAGCGGGGATCCTAGCACAGATACGCAGTATTTT. It translates to CASSSRMTSGDPSTDTQYF.

This clonotype was observed a few times. The V call is TRBV12-3 or TRBV12-4, the J call TRBJ2-2, with TRBD1 matching 7 bases. J gave up 3 bases and V 6 bases, and 10 bases lay outside the gene matches. There are 16 residues in the CDR3. The CDR3 sequence: CASSLRGQAYTGELFF. The CDR3 DNA reads TGTGCCAGCAGCCTAAGAGGACAGGCCTACACCGGGGAGCTGTTTTTT.

This clonotype showed up many times. This chain joins TRBV20-1 and TRBJ2-7, with D perhaps TRBD1 (6 bases). CDR3 length: 13 residues. Germline V gene sequence: CDR1 DFQATT, CDR2 SNEGSKA (reference sequence). Here the CDR3 reads CSARGDRTYEQYF. CDR3 nucleotides: TGCAGCGCCCGCGGAGACAGGACCTACGAGCAGTACTTC.

This clonotype was recorded many times. V is TRBV3-1 and J is TRBJ1-4; D gene uncertain. Germline V gene lookup returns CDR1 LGHDT and CDR2 YNNKEL (reference sequence). V lost 4 bases, J lost 5 bases, and 8 bases lay in between. This CDR3 has 13 residues. Here the CDR3 reads CASSPWLNEKLFF. The CDR3 nucleotides are TGTGCCAGCAGCCCGTGGCTCAATGAAAAACTGTTTTTT.

This clonotype was seen repeatedly, ten times or more. The chain uses TRBV24-1 and TRBJ2-1; TRBD2 matches 8 bases. V was clipped by 1 base and J by 8 bases; unmatched bases: 3. The CDR3 is made up of 14 amino acids. Germline V gene data show CDR1 as KGHDR and CDR2 as SFDVKD. In nucleotides, the CDR3 is TGTGCCACCAGTGATTTTAAGACTAGCGATGAGCAGTTCTTC. Translated: CATSDFKTSDEQFF.

This clonotype appeared many times. The V gene is TRBV7-8, the J gene TRBJ2-7; TRBD1 agrees at 8 bases. From germline, CDR1 is SGHVS and CDR2 FQNEAQ. The CDR3 contains 13 residues. J lost 6 bases, V lost 3 bases, and 4 bases had no gene match. The CDR3 sequence is CASSFGTGPEQYF. CDR3 nucleotide sequence: TGTGCCAGCAGCTTCGGGACAGGACCCGAGCAGTACTTC.

This clonotype has only a few counts. The chain employs TRBV5-6 and TRBJ2-7; D call uncertain. The CDR3 loop spans 14 amino acids. Germline loops: CDR1 SGHDT, CDR2 YYEEEE. V dropped 1 base and J dropped 4 bases, with 12 bases sitting between them. CDR3 coding DNA: TGTGCCAGCAGCTTGCAACGGAGTTTATACGAGCAGTACTTC. Amino acid sequence: CASSLQRSLYEQYF.

This clonotype was recorded only once. The rearrangement uses TRBV6-2 or TRBV6-3 and TRBJ1-1; D is possibly TRBD1 (5 bases). The CDR3 has 14 residues. Trimming took off 6 bases at V and 2 bases at J, with 13 bases between the two ends. Per germline, CDR1 MNHEY and CDR2 SVGEGT. This CDR3 is CASRTGTRNTEAFF. CDR3 DNA sequence: TGTGCCAGCAGGACCGGGACGAGAAACACTGAAGCTTTCTTT.

The CDR3 region has the DNA TGCGCCAGCAGCTCCGGGACAGGTAGTGGCTACACCTTC. The encoded protein is CASSSGTGSGYTF. The J gene is TRBJ1-2, the V gene TRBV5-1; TRBD1 matches at 8 bases. V lost 3 bases, J lost 7 bases, and 5 bases stayed unmatched. This CDR3 has 13 amino acids. The germline V gene has CDR1 SGHRS and CDR2 YFSETQ.

This clonotype was seen more than once but under ten times. J is TRBJ1-6 and V is TRBV28; D is uncertain. V lost 3 bases, J lost 8 bases, and 23 bases lay in between. This CDR3 has 18 amino acids. Germline-derived CDR1 and CDR2 are MDHEN and SYDVKM. The CDR3 region is CASSFGRSADGRYSPLHF. DNA of the CDR3: TGTGCCAGCAGTTTTGGCCGCTCGGCGGACGGGCGTTATTCACCCCTCCACTTT.

The chain carries TRBV4-1 and TRBJ1-2; no clear D. The germline V gene has CDR1 MGHRA and CDR2 YSYEKL. The CDR3 has 16 amino acids. The ends were cut back, 0 bases at V and 3 bases at J, with 14 bases in the middle. The CDR3 DNA reads TGCGCCAGCAGCCAAGAAACCACTTCGATCTACTATGGCTACACCTTC. Its translation is CASSQETTSIYYGYTF.

This clonotype was picked up a small number of times. This chain uses TRBV12-3 or TRBV12-4 with TRBJ2-7; the match to TRBD1 covers 9 bases. The junction had 8 bases not matched to a gene; V was cut back by 6 bases and J by 2 bases. The CDR3 has 15 residues. The CDR3 nucleotides read TGTGCCAGCAGCCTTGCCGGGGACAGGGCCTACGAGCAGTACTTC. Translation gives CASSLAGDRAYEQYF.

The V call is TRBV24-1, the J call TRBJ2-1, with D possibly being TRBD2 (6 bases). Germline CDR1 KGHDR, CDR2 SFDVKD. V lost 0 bases, J lost 9 bases, and 11 bases lay in between. The CDR3 runs to 14 residues. The CDR3 loop is CATSDLGRSGEQFF. The CDR3 DNA reads TGTGCCACCAGTGATTTGGGGAGGTCCGGTGAGCAGTTCTTC.

This clonotype was detected a few times. V usage is TRBV2 and J usage is TRBJ1-1; D perhaps matches TRBD1 (5 bases). The CDR3 runs 13 residues. The germline V and J ends were trimmed by 6 bases and 0 bases, with 8 bases remaining between them. The germline V gene has CDR1 SNHLY and CDR2 FYNNEI. The CDR3 reads CASRDTLNTEAFF. DNA for the CDR3: TGTGCCAGCAGGGACACCTTGAACACTGAAGCTTTCTTT.

This clonotype was counted at least ten times. DNA for the CDR3: TGTGCCAGCAGTTACTCGAACAATCCCGGGGGGGGGCGAAATGAGCAGTTCTTC. Amino acids: CASSYSNNPGGGRNEQFF. The rearrangement links TRBV6-5 to TRBJ2-1, with TRBD2 matching over 8 bases. This CDR3 is built from 18 residues. V shed 0 bases and J 7 bases; nucleotides not matched to a gene: 14. Germline-derived CDR1 and CDR2 are MNHEY and SVGAGI.

This clonotype has only a few counts. The chain is built from TRBV6-1 and TRBJ1-6; D is perhaps TRBD1 (6 bases). The CDR3 spans 16 residues. V was shortened by 0 bases and J by 7 bases, with 13 bases between the two germline ends. Germline loops: CDR1 MNHNS, CDR2 SASEGT. CDR3 region: CASSEAGPGANSPLHF. CDR3 nucleotide sequence: TGTGCCAGCAGTGAAGCCGGGCCAGGGGCCAATTCACCCCTCCACTTT.

This clonotype was counted a few times. The chain carries TRBV6-2 or TRBV6-3 and TRBJ2-3, with D perhaps TRBD2 (5 bases). The CDR3 has 14 residues. Germline V gene data show CDR1 as MNHEY and CDR2 as SVGEGT. The V gene lost 6 bases and the J gene lost 2 bases, with 12 bases spanning the gap. As DNA, the CDR3 is TGTGCCAGCAGCAGCTCGGGGTACACAGATACGCAGTATTTT. It yields the protein CASSSSGYTDTQYF.